Listed here are 32 T cell receptor beta chains from one sample, sequenced in a study of T cells in Graves' hyperthyroidism and ophthalmopathy (dated by TCRdb to about 2019). The library relied on multiplex PCR. Data came from an Illumina HiSeq 2000. TCR beta CDR3 regions were amplified from RNA transcripts. A first-round RT-PCR of the TCR CDR3 used the HTBI primer set with the Qiagen OneStep RT-PCR kit. TCRdb passed the public sequencing reads through fastp at Q25 and MiXCR, retaining productive beta sequences. Records with the same CDR3 protein are collapsed into one entry carrying the most frequent genes and DNA. This sample lists 350,000 to 400,000 distinct CDR3 sequences; approximately 19% were detected once. Clones ranked in the top ten supply 3.7% of the sample. The sample was blood. These receptors originate from a woman aged 18-30 years with Graves' hyperthyroidism.

This clonotype was observed at least ten times. The rearrangement uses TRBV6-5 and TRBJ1-2; the D gene is possibly TRBD1 (5 bases). The CDR3 has 14 residues. Trimming shortened V by 4 bases and J by 3 bases, and 12 bases separated the two germline ends. From germline, CDR1 is MNHEY and CDR2 SVGAGI. The CDR3 DNA follows: TGTGCCAGCAGTTTACCTGGGGGTGACTATGGCTACACCTTC. Translating it yields CASSLPGGDYGYTF.

This chain connects TRBV20-1 to TRBJ1-2; D is unclear. From germline, CDR1 is DFQATT and CDR2 SNEGSKA (reference sequence). V lost 6 bases, J lost 3 bases, and 14 bases lay in between. The CDR3 covers 13 residues. As DNA, the CDR3 is TGCAGTGCCGACCCGCCGGCCGACTATGGCTACACCTTC. This gives the protein CSADPPADYGYTF.

In this sample, this clonotype turned up many times. The rearrangement joins TRBV12-3 or TRBV12-4 to TRBJ2-5; perhaps TRBD1 as D (6 bases). There are 13 residues in the CDR3. V lost 7 bases and J 2 bases, leaving 11 bases between the germline ends. CDR3 amino acids: CASTDGQQETQYF. The CDR3, as DNA: TGTGCCAGCACCGACGGACAGCAAGAGACCCAGTACTTC.

This clonotype was seen repeatedly, ten times or more. This sequence joins TRBV7-8 and TRBJ2-5; tentatively, D is TRBD2 (6 bases). Deletions cut 5 bases from V and 7 bases from J, with 26 bases between. Germline V gene lookup returns CDR1 SGHVS and CDR2 FQNEAQ. The CDR3 loop spans 17 amino acids. CDR3 bases: TGTGCCAGCAGCCTACCCTCCGGGACTGCAGGTGGCGGGACCCAGTACTTC. It is translated as CASSLPSGTAGGGTQYF.

The table lists this clonotype with many counts. The rearrangement joins TRBV6-5 to TRBJ1-3; D gene uncertain. Looked up from germline, CDR1 is MNHEY and CDR2 is SVGAGI. Trimming shortened V by 0 bases and J by 0 bases, and 9 bases separated the two germline ends. This CDR3 has 16 amino acids. The CDR3 reads CASSYSTLSSGNTIYF. CDR3 bases: TGTGCCAGCAGTTACTCGACGTTAAGCTCTGGAAACACCATATATTTT.

This clonotype has a count of ten or more. The chain has TRBV27 and TRBJ2-7, with D unresolved. This CDR3 is 13 amino acids long. Germline loops: CDR1 MNHEY, CDR2 SMNVEV (reference sequence). The ends were cut back, 3 bases at V and 1 base at J, with 7 bases in the middle. Here the CDR3 DNA reads TGTGCCAGCAGTTTCGGGCCTTCCTACGAGCAGTACTTC. Translating gives CASSFGPSYEQYF.

This clonotype was seen more than once but under ten times. V and J are TRBV6-5 and TRBJ1-5; a possible D gene is TRBD1 (5 bases). V dropped 0 bases and J dropped 8 bases, with 11 bases sitting between them. This CDR3 is 14 amino acids long. Per the germline V gene, CDR1 is MNHEY and CDR2 is SVGAGI. CDR3 region: CASSYSGEGEPQHF. The CDR3, as DNA: TGTGCCAGCAGTTACTCAGGGGAGGGTGAGCCCCAGCATTTT.

The chain employs TRBV19 and TRBJ2-5; 8 nucleotides line up with TRBD1. V dropped 5 bases and J dropped 1; count of bases not matched to a gene: 3. This CDR3 comprises 14 residues. Germline values: CDR1 LNHDA, CDR2 SQIVND (reference sequence). The CDR3 coding sequence is TGTGCCAGTAGTGGCAGGGGGCTCCAAGAGACCCAGTACTTC. This codes for CASSGRGLQETQYF.

In its sample, this clonotype was seen many times. This rearrangement joins TRBV6-2 or TRBV6-3 to TRBJ2-2; possibly TRBD1 for D (5 bases). V dropped 10 bases and J dropped 3 bases, with 15 bases sitting between them. This CDR3 has 14 residues. Germline assignment: CDR1 MNHEY and CDR2 SVGEGT. CDR3 in DNA: TGTGCCATAAAGCAGGGTAGGGACACCGGGGAGCTGTTTTTT. This gives the protein CAIKQGRDTGELFF.

This clonotype has a count of ten or more. This chain connects TRBV11-2 to TRBJ1-2; no firm D call. The germline CDR1 and CDR2 sequences are SGHAT and FQNNGV. The CDR3 loop spans 13 amino acids. Trimming pared 6 bases from V and 1 base from J, leaving 9 bases between. CDR3 sequence reads: CASSAVDNYGYTF. The CDR3 DNA reads as TGTGCCAGCAGTGCGGTGGATAACTATGGCTACACCTTC. Using reference TRBV11-2 and TRBJ1-2 for the parts outside the CDR3, the full variable domain is EAGVAQSPRYKIIEKRQSVAFWCNPISGHATLYWYQQILGQGPKLLIQFQNNGVVDDSQLPKDRFSAERLKGVDSTLKIQPAKLEDSAVYLCASSAVDNYGYTFGSGTRLTVV.

The V and J genes are TRBV18 and TRBJ1-1, with a possible D match to TRBD1 (6 bases). The V end was cut by 3 bases, the J end by 0 bases, with 11 bases between. Germline V lookup: CDR1 KGHSH, CDR2 LQKENI. The CDR3 sequence is 15 residues long. The CDR3, as DNA: TGTGCCAGCTCACCCCGGACAGAATTGAACACTGAAGCTTTCTTT. Residues: CASSPRTELNTEAFF.

This clonotype was counted many times. The chain carries TRBV5-4 and TRBJ1-5; 7 positions match TRBD1. CDR3 length equals 14 residues. The V gene's germline CDR1 is SGHNT and CDR2 YYREEE (reference sequence). The trim removed 0 bases at V and 8 bases at J, leaving 5 bases unmatched. CDR3 sequence reads: CASSLDRGLEPQHF. DNA of the CDR3: TGTGCCAGCAGCTTGGACAGGGGATTGGAGCCCCAGCATTTT.

Many counts were recorded for this clonotype. The CDR3 loop is CASSQTGLNTEAFF. The CDR3 bases are TGTGCCAGCAGCCAGACAGGTCTGAACACTGAAGCTTTCTTT. The chain joins TRBV16 to TRBJ1-1, with D possibly TRBD1 on 6 matching bases. Deletions cut 3 bases from V and 0 bases from J, with 8 bases between. Germline CDR1 is KGHSY and CDR2 is FQNENV. CDR3 length: 14 amino acids.

This clonotype was detected many times. The rearrangement uses TRBV6-5 and TRBJ1-5; tentatively, D is TRBD1 (5 bases). V shed 7 bases and J shed 6 bases, with 13 bases lying between them. Germline values: CDR1 MNHEY, CDR2 SVGAGI. This CDR3 is built from 13 residues. CDR3 sequence: CASMVGGTQPQHF. The CDR3 nucleotides are TGTGCCAGCATGGTGGGGGGAACTCAGCCCCAGCATTTT.

Many counts were recorded for this clonotype. This chain links TRBV30 with TRBJ2-7; D may be TRBD2 (6 bases). The CDR3 contains 14 residues. Trimming took 1 base from V and 5 from J, leaving 15 bases between them. CDR1 and CDR2 (germline): GTSNPN, SVGIG (reference sequence). CDR3 coding DNA: TGTGCCTGGAGTGATGCGTGGGGGGTGGACGAGCAGTACTTC. This sequence encodes CAWSDAWGVDEQYF.

Turning to this clonotype: This clone may be a read error of a much larger clone one base away. V usage is TRBV11-2 and J usage is TRBJ2-5; 10 positions agree with TRBD2. From germline, CDR1 is SGHAT and CDR2 FQNNGV. There are 16 residues in the CDR3. The ends lost 5 bases at V and 5 bases at J; junction bases unmatched: 11. The CDR3 spells CASSPGQRGGVETQYF. The CDR3 coding sequence is TGTGCCAGCAGCCCTGGGCAGCGGGGGGGCGTGGAGACCCAGTACTTC.

The chain combines TRBV6-1 with TRBJ1-5; D is possibly TRBD1 (5 bases). Germline CDR1 MNHNS, CDR2 SASEGT. Trimming pared 10 bases from V and 4 bases from J, leaving 14 bases between. The length of the CDR3 is 13 residues. CDR3 loop: CATGKGSNQPQHF. CDR3 bases: TGTGCCACTGGGAAGGGGTCTAATCAGCCCCAGCATTTT.

The sample holds many counts of this clonotype. The chain couples TRBV6-1 to TRBJ2-5; 13 nucleotides align to TRBD2. The germline V gene encodes CDR1 MNHNS and CDR2 SASEGT. The V segment lost 4 bases and the J segment 5 bases; nucleotides outside the gene matches: 4. The CDR3 covers 15 residues. The CDR3 spells CASSGLAGGLETQYF. The DNA of the CDR3 is TGTGCCAGCAGTGGACTAGCGGGGGGCTTGGAGACCCAGTACTTC.

V gene TRBV6-2 or TRBV6-3 combines with J gene TRBJ2-7, with a weak D call TRBD1 (6 bases). CDR3 length: 19 amino acids. V lost 7 bases and J lost 4, with 32 bases in between. Germline V CDR1 and CDR2: MNHEY, SVGEGT. The CDR3 here is CASTRTIGLDRPKPYEQYF. Here the CDR3 DNA reads TGTGCCAGCACCCGTACCATCGGGCTAGACAGGCCCAAACCGTACGAGCAGTACTTC.

In nucleotides, the CDR3 is TGTGCCAGCAGTAAGAACATTGGGACCGGATATGGCTACACCTTC. This encodes CASSKNIGTGYGYTF. The rearrangement uses TRBV12-3 or TRBV12-4 and TRBJ1-2, with TRBD1 as a possible D gene (5 bases). With 5 bases removed from V and 5 bases from J, the gap between germline ends came to 18 bases. The CDR3 loop spans 15 amino acids.

This clonotype was counted at least ten times. This chain joins TRBV9 and TRBJ1-2; TRBD1 might be the D (6 bases). This CDR3 has 17 amino acids. The germline gives CDR1 SGDLS, CDR2 YYNGEE. Trimming removed 0 bases from V and 2 bases from J, with 17 bases in between. The DNA for the CDR3 is TGTGCCAGCAGCGTAGGGAGCAGGGGCCAGACCAACTATGGCTACACCTTC. This sequence encodes CASSVGSRGQTNYGYTF.

The chain recombines TRBV6-2 or TRBV6-3 with TRBJ2-7; D assignment may be TRBD1 or TRBD2 (5 bases each). The length of the CDR3 is 15 residues. Germline CDR1 MNHEY, CDR2 SVGEGT. Trimming took off 8 bases at V and 5 bases at J, with 22 bases between the two ends. This CDR3 reads CASGAGTSALDEQYF. CDR3 coding DNA: TGTGCCAGCGGCGCCGGGACCTCGGCTTTGGACGAGCAGTACTTC.

The table lists this clonotype with many counts. The genes are TRBV28 and TRBJ2-2; a possible D gene is TRBD1 (5 bases). The ends were cut back, 6 bases at V and 6 bases at J, with 11 bases in the middle. CDR1 and CDR2 from the germline V gene are MDHEN and SYDVKM. This CDR3 is 13 amino acids long. This chain's CDR3 is CASRQALAGELFF. DNA of the CDR3: TGTGCCAGCAGACAGGCCCTGGCCGGGGAGCTGTTTTTT.

This clonotype was counted many times. The rearrangement links TRBV5-5 to TRBJ1-5; 9 bases agree with TRBD1. The CDR3 is 14 amino acids. Germline assignment: CDR1 SGHKS and CDR2 YYEKEE (reference sequence). The V segment lost 4 bases and the J segment 4 bases; nucleotides outside the gene matches: 3. The CDR3 sequence: CASSRDRVNQPQHF. The CDR3 nucleotides are TGTGCCAGCAGCCGGGACAGGGTGAATCAGCCCCAGCATTTT.

This chain links TRBV11-2 with TRBJ2-7; 9 nucleotides agree with TRBD1. CDR3 length: 14 residues. J was trimmed by 2 bases and V by 6 bases; bases with no gene match: 5. Germline-derived CDR1 and CDR2 are SGHAT and FQNNGV. CDR3 DNA: TGTGCCAGCAGACTCCGGGACAGGGCCTACGAGCAGTACTTC. Translated: CASRLRDRAYEQYF.

This clonotype was seen repeatedly, ten times or more. The genes are TRBV5-6 and TRBJ1-1; weak D call: TRBD1 (5 bases). Per germline, CDR1 SGHDT and CDR2 YYEEEE. This CDR3 spans 14 amino acids. The germline V and J ends were trimmed by 6 bases and 1 base, with 13 bases remaining between them. The CDR3 sequence is CASNSPGRNTEAFF. CDR3 DNA sequence: TGTGCCAGCAATAGTCCGGGGCGGAACACTGAAGCTTTCTTT. The full variable domain, rest sourced from reference TRBV5-6 and TRBJ1-1, is DAGVTQSPTHLIKTRGQQVTLRCSPKSGHDTVSWYQQALGQGPQFIFQYYEEEERQRGNFPDRFSGHQFPNYSSELNVNALLLGDSALYLCASNSPGRNTEAFFGQGTRLTVV.

This clonotype was seen many times. This chain joins TRBV7-9 and TRBJ2-7; D might be TRBD1 or TRBD2, each matching 5 bases. This CDR3 is built from 15 residues. Germline V gene lookup returns CDR1 SEHNR and CDR2 FQNEAQ (reference sequence). V lost 5 bases and J lost 4, with 18 bases in between. The CDR3 spells CASSRYTQGAYEQYF. The CDR3 nucleotides are TGTGCCAGCAGCCGATACACCCAGGGAGCGTACGAGCAGTACTTC. Full variable domain (missing parts from reference TRBV7-9 and TRBJ2-7): DTGVSQNPRHKITKRGQNVTFRCDPISEHNRLYWYRQTLGQGPEFLTYFQNEAQLEKSRLLSDRFSAERPKGSFSTLEIQRTEQGDSAMYLCASSRYTQGAYEQYFGPGTRLTVT.

This clonotype showed up many times. V usage is TRBV3-1 and J usage is TRBJ1-6, with D perhaps matching TRBD1 (5 bases). Between the trimmed V and J ends, which lost 8 bases and 6 bases, there was a span of 14 bases. CDR1 and CDR2 (germline): LGHDT, YNNKEL (reference sequence). The CDR3 loop spans 14 amino acids. This chain's CDR3 is CASRFTGTNSPLHF. DNA for the CDR3: TGTGCCAGCCGATTTACAGGAACTAATTCACCCCTCCACTTT.

This sequence joins TRBV28 and TRBJ2-7; possible D gene TRBD1, 6 bases. The V end lost 8 bases, the J end lost 5 bases, and 10 bases lay between the germline ends. This CDR3 has 11 residues. The germline V gene encodes CDR1 MDHEN and CDR2 SYDVKM. DNA for the CDR3: TGTGCCAGCCTTGAGGGGGACGAGCAGTACTTC. It yields the protein CASLEGDEQYF.

This clonotype was observed many times. The rearrangement uses TRBV10-1 and TRBJ1-1; no clear D gene. Trimming shortened V by 2 bases and J by 9 bases, and 13 bases separated the two germline ends. The CDR3 contains 13 residues. The germline V gene encodes CDR1 WNHNN and CDR2 SYGVQD (reference sequence). CDR3 sequence (DNA): TGCGCCAGCAGTGAGACCCCGACGGTGAAAGCTTTCTTT. Translation gives CASSETPTVKAFF.

This clonotype was seen ten or more times. The gene calls are TRBV12-3 or TRBV12-4 and TRBJ1-1, with 8 bases identical to TRBD1. This CDR3 has 14 amino acids. Trimming cost V 4 bases and J 4 bases; bases outside gene matches: 5. The CDR3 coding sequence is TGTGCCAGCAGTTCAGACAGGGGCTCCACTGAAGCTTTCTTT. Residues: CASSSDRGSTEAFF.

This CDR3 is CAYTGPRGQPQHF. CDR3 nucleotide sequence: TGTGCCTACACCGGGCCTAGGGGTCAGCCCCAGCATTTT. This chain joins TRBV30 and TRBJ1-5; D might be TRBD1 (5 bases). The CDR3 consists of 13 residues. V was clipped by 7 bases and J by 6 bases, with 16 bases between them. The germline gives CDR1 GTSNPN, CDR2 SVGIG (reference sequence).